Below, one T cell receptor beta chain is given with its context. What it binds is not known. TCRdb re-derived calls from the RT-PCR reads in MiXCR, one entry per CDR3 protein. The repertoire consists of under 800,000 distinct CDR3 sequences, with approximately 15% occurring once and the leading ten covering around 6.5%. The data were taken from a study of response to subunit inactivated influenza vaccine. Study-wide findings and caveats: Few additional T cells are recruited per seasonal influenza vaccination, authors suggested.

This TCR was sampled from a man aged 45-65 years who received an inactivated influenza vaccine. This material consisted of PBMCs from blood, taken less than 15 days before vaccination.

The CDR3 region is CASSLTGGPFGELFF. CDR3 sequence (DNA): TGTGCCAGCAGCTTAACGGGAGGGCCGTTCGGGGAGCTGTTTTTT. The chain joins TRBV7-2 to TRBJ2-2; 8 nucleotides agree with TRBD2. Germline-derived CDR1 and CDR2 are SGHTA and FQGNSA. The length of the CDR3 is 15 residues. V was pared by 2 bases and J by 7 bases, with 6 bases of the junction left unmatched.